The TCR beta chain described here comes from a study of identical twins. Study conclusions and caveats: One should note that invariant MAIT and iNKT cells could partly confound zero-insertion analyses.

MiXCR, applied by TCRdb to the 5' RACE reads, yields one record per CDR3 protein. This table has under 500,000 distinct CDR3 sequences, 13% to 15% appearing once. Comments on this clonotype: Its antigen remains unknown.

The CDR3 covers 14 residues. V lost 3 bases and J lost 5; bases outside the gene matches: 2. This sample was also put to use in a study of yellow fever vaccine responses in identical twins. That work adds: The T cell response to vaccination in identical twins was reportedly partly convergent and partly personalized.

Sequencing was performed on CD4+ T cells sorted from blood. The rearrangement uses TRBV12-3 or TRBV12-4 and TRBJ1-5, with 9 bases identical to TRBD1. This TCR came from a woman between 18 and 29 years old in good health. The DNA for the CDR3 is TGTGCCAGCAGTTTTTGGGACAGGGATCAGCCCCAGCATTTT. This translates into CASSFWDRDQPQHF.